This section outlines one T cell receptor (beta chain) sequence together with its context. Its antigen is still unknown. This record comes from a study of lymphopenia after photon versus proton radiotherapy. The germline V gene encodes CDR1 KGHSH and CDR2 LQKENI. This CDR3 is 14 amino acids long. With 3 bases removed from V and 6 bases from J, the gap between germline ends came to 14 bases. Clones were sequenced by immunoSEQ multiplex PCR, and TCRdb holds only the in-frame ones, with some missing. In the table there are roughly 4,500 clones, more than 60% of which are singletons. The study's findings and limits: After lymphocyte nadir, photon-treated repertoires showed oligoclonal expansion, especially CD8+ Temra. Proton therapy kept repertoires fairly stable, unlike photons, which gained effector/memory cells.

The origin of this receptor is a man at least 80 years old with esophageal cancer. The specimen comprised peripheral blood, sampled from a patient treated with proton-based radiotherapy. J is TRBJ2-5 and V is TRBV18; either TRBD1 or TRBD2 may supply D (6 bases each). The CDR3 loop reads CASSPRGPKKTQYF. CDR3 DNA: TGTGCCAGCTCACCTCGGGGGCCAAAAAAGACCCAGTACTTC. The full variable domain, its missing parts supplied by reference TRBV18 and TRBJ2-5, is NAGVMQNPRHLVRRRGQEARLRCSPMKGHSHVYWYRQLPEEGLKFMVYLQKENIIDESGMPKERFSAEFPKEGPSILRIQQVVRGDSAAYFCASSPRGPKKTQYFGPGTRLLVL.